Following are 11 T cell receptor beta chains from one sample sequenced in a study of cytomegalovirus exposure and HLA in healthy donors. In the PCR, 60 Vbeta and 13 Jbeta primers were used. Assay: immunoSEQ multiplex PCR; the TCRdb copy retains only in-frame clones and omits some. The repertoire holds around 150,000 clones, with around 80% as singletons. Sequenced input: PBMCs. The source is a middle-aged man in good health and CMV-seronegative.

The chain has TRBV14 and TRBJ2-7, with D perhaps TRBD2 (6 bases). Germline CDR1 and CDR2: SGHDN and FVKESK. The CDR3 is 14 residues long. Between the trimmed V and J ends, which lost 4 bases and 9 bases, there was a span of 19 bases. The CDR3 loop is CASSPSSAGRLQYF. In DNA form, the CDR3 reads TGTGCCAGCAGCCCATCGTCTGCTGGGAGGTTGCAGTACTTC.

The J gene is TRBJ1-2, the V gene TRBV19; 7 nucleotides match TRBD1. Germline CDR1 reads LNHDA; CDR2 reads SQIVND (reference sequence). This CDR3 is 13 amino acids long. The junction had 11 bases not matched to a gene; V was cut back by 3 bases and J by 13 bases. CDR3 loop: CASSINRRQGSTF. As DNA, the CDR3 is TGTGCCAGTAGTATCAATCGACGACAGGGTAGCACCTTC.

J is TRBJ2-4 and V is TRBV6-6; D unclear. There are 14 residues in the CDR3. V lost 2 bases to trimming and J lost 3 bases, with 8 bases between them. CDR1 MNHNY and CDR2 SVGAGI come from the germline V gene (reference sequence). CDR3 bases: TGTGCCAGCAGTTACGGAGAGCTCAAAAACATTCAGTACTTC. Protein: CASSYGELKNIQYF.

A word on this clone: A read error may account for a junction end that differs from germline. V is TRBV28 and J is TRBJ2-6; a weak D match, TRBD1 (5 bases). The length of the CDR3 is 16 residues. Germline V gives CDR1 MDHEN, CDR2 SYDVKM. Here the CDR3 DNA reads TGTGCCAGCAGTTTATTCTCCAGAGCTGGGGCCAACGGCCTGACTTTC. It encodes CASSLFSRAGANGLTF.

CDR3 sequence: CASSPTSAQETQYF. The CDR3 DNA follows: TGTGCCAGCAGCCCTACTAGCGCTCAAGAGACCCAGTACTTC. V gene TRBV28 combines with J gene TRBJ2-5, with 7 positions matching TRBD2. Per the germline V gene, CDR1 is MDHEN and CDR2 is SYDVKM. CDR3 length equals 14 residues. The junction had 6 bases not matched to a gene; V was cut back by 6 bases and J by 2 bases.

This clone showed up just once. The rearrangement uses TRBV28 and TRBJ2-7; no definite D call. Trimming took 2 bases from V and 3 from J, leaving 11 bases between them. The germline V gene encodes CDR1 MDHEN and CDR2 SYDVKM. The CDR3 runs to 14 residues. CDR3 nucleotide sequence: TGTGCCAGCAGTTTAATGCGCCCCCGCTACGAGCAGTACTTC. It specifies CASSLMRPRYEQYF.

The gene calls are TRBV18 and TRBJ2-2; 7 nucleotides agree with TRBD2. Germline V gene data show CDR1 as KGHSH and CDR2 as LQKENI. The CDR3 sequence is 15 residues long. The V gene end was trimmed by 2 bases and the J gene end by 1 base; junction bases not matched to a gene: 1. This CDR3 is CASSPGRGNTGELFF. The CDR3 DNA is TGTGCCAGCTCACCAGGGAGGGGGAACACCGGGGAGCTGTTTTTT.

The rearrangement uses TRBV6-5 and TRBJ1-1; unclear D gene. The V gene's germline CDR1 is MNHEY and CDR2 SVGAGI. The CDR3 has 14 amino acids. V gave up 5 bases and J gave up 2 bases, with 12 bases separating them. The CDR3 DNA sequence: TGTGCCAGCAGTCCCGCCAGTGTAAACACTGAAGCTTTCTTT. This sequence encodes CASSPASVNTEAFF.

This rearrangement joins TRBV5-4 to TRBJ2-3, with 7 bases identical to TRBD1. The J segment lost 3 bases and the V segment lost 10 bases, leaving 8 bases of the junction unmatched. The CDR3 runs 13 residues. The germline V gene encodes CDR1 SGHNT and CDR2 YYREEE (reference sequence). DNA of the CDR3: TGTGCCTGCGACAGGGTTGGGACAGATACGCAGTATTTT. Translated, it gives CACDRVGTDTQYF.

This chain joins TRBV13 and TRBJ2-7, with 14 bases identical to TRBD2. Germline-derived CDR1 and CDR2 are PRHDT and FYEKMQ (reference sequence). Germline trimming cut 5 bases from V and 3 bases from J; bases unmatched to any gene: 3. The CDR3 totals 15 residues. The CDR3 loop is CASSPGLAGGYEQYF. In DNA, the CDR3 is TGTGCCAGCAGCCCCGGACTAGCGGGAGGCTACGAGCAGTACTTC. Complete variable domain (other parts from reference TRBV13 and TRBJ2-7): AAGVIQSPRHLIKEKRETATLKCYPIPRHDTVYWYQQGPGQDPQFLISFYEKMQSDKGSIPDRFSAQQFSDYHSELNMSSLELGDSALYFCASSPGLAGGYEQYFGPGTRLTVT.

This sequence joins TRBV5-5 and TRBJ2-1; the D gene is possibly TRBD2 (6 bases). V gave up 4 bases and J gave up 7 bases, with 15 bases separating them. The CDR3 has 14 amino acids. Germline CDR1 is SGHKS and CDR2 is YYEKEE (reference sequence). The DNA for the CDR3 is TGTGCCAGCAGCCGCTGGGGGGAGCTGAATGAGCAGTTCTTC. As protein: CASSRWGELNEQFF. Drawing the rest from reference TRBV5-5 and TRBJ2-1, the complete variable domain is DAGVTQSPTHLIKTRGQQVTLRCSPISGHKSVSWYQQVLGQGPQFIFQYYEKEERGRGNFPDRFSARQFPNYSSELNVNALLLGDSALYLCASSRWGELNEQFFGPGTRLTVL.